The 2 T cell receptor beta chains below all came from one sample that was sequenced in a study of T cells in women clearing cervical HPV infection (dated by TCRdb to the late 2010s). Libraries were built with the immunoSEQ multiplex PCR assay. Held by TCRdb, this immuneACCESS table contains in-frame sequences only and omits some clones. Under half of the omission traces to an unresolved V gene where checked; the cause of the rest is unknown. The sample has 44,000 or so clones on record. Approximately 1% of the sample goes to the ten largest clones. Sequencing was performed on blood buffy coat. The receptor source for this set is a woman between 18 and 75 years old with a cervical HPV16 infection that either progressed to CIN3+ or cleared (not recorded which).

As to this clone: The read ends 3 residues before the CDR3 terminus; that terminus is restored from the germline J gene. The chain has TRBV19 and TRBJ2-3; D call uncertain. Looked up from germline, CDR1 is LNHDA and CDR2 is SQIVND (reference sequence). The CDR3 contains 15 residues. The V end was cut by 6 bases, the J end by 0 bases, with 13 bases between. CDR3 region: CASSSYALSTDTQYF. The part of the CDR3 DNA that was read is TGTGCCAGTAGCAGTTACGCCCTTAGCACAGATACG.

Turning to this clone: The sequenced fragment ends 3 residues before the CDR3 boundary, so the rest is inferred from the germline J gene. The chain recombines TRBV7-9 with TRBJ1-4, with no clear D. Looked up from germline, CDR1 is SEHNR and CDR2 is FQNEAQ (reference sequence). The CDR3 extends over 13 amino acids. The sequenced part of the CDR3 DNA is TGTGCCAGCAGCTTAGAATCTAATTCACCA. This translates into CASSLESNSP. The whole CDR3 region reads CASSLESNSPLFF.